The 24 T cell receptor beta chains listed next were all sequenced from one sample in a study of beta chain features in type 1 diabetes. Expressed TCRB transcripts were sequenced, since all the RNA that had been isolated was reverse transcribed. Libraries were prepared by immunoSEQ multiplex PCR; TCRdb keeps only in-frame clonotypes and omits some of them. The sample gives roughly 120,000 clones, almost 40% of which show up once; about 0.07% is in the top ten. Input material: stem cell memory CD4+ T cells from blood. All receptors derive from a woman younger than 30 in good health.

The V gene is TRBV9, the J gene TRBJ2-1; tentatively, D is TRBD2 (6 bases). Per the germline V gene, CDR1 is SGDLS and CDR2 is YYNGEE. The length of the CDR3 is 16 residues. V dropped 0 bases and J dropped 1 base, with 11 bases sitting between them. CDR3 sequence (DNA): TGTGCCAGCAGCGTAGTCGGCGGGGATTCCTACAATGAGCAGTTCTTC. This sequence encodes CASSVVGGDSYNEQFF.

CDR3 region: CAWSARGGPHEQYF. For the CDR3, the DNA is TGTGCCTGGAGTGCTAGAGGGGGTCCGCACGAGCAGTACTTC. The V and J genes are TRBV30 and TRBJ2-7, with D possibly TRBD1 on 6 matching bases. The V gene lost 1 base and the J gene lost 5 bases, with 15 bases spanning the gap. The CDR3 totals 14 residues. Germline CDR1 reads GTSNPN; CDR2 reads SVGIG (reference sequence). Based on the CDR3 plus reference TRBV30 and TRBJ2-7, the full variable domain is SQTIHQWPATLVQPVGSPLSLECTVEGTSNPNLYWYRQAAGRGLQLLFYSVGIGQISSEVPQNLSASRPQDRQFILSSKKLLLSDSGFYLCAWSARGGPHEQYFGPGTRLTVT.

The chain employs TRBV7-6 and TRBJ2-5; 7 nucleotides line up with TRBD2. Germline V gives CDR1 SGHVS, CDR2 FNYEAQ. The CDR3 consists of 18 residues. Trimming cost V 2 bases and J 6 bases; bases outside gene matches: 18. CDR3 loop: CASSLIFGGSPDRQTQYF. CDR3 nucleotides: TGTGCCAGCAGCTTAATATTCGGCGGGAGCCCCGACCGGCAGACCCAGTACTTC.

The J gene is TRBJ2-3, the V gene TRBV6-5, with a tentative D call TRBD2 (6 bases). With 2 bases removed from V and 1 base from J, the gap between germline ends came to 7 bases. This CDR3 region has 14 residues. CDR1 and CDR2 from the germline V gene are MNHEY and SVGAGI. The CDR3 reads CASSYRRGTDTQYF. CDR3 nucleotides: TGTGCCAGCAGTTACCGGAGGGGCACAGATACGCAGTATTTT.

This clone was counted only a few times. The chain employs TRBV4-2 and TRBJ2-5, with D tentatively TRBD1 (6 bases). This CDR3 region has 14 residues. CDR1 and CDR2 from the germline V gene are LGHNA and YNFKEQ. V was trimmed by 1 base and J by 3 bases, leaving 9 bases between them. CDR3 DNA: TGTGCCAGCAGCCAAGGGGACACTGAAGAGACCCAGTACTTC. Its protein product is CASSQGDTEETQYF.

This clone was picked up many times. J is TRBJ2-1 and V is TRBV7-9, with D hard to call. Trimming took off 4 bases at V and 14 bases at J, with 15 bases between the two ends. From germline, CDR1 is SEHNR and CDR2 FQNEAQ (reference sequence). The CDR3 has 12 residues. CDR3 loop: CASSSSDLVEFF. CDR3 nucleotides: TGTGCCAGCAGCTCATCTGATTTGGTAGAGTTCTTC. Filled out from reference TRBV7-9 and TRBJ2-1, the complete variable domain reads DTGVSQNPRHKITKRGQNVTFRCDPISEHNRLYWYRQTLGQGPEFLTYFQNEAQLEKSRLLSDRFSAERPKGSFSTLEIQRTEQGDSAMYLCASSSSDLVEFFGPGTRLTVL.

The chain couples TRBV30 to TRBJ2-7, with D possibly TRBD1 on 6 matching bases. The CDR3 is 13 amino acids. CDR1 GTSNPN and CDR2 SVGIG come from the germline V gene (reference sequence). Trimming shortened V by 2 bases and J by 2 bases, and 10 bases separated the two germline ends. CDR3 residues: CAWSMGQPYEQYF. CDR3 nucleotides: TGTGCCTGGAGTATGGGACAACCCTACGAGCAGTACTTC.

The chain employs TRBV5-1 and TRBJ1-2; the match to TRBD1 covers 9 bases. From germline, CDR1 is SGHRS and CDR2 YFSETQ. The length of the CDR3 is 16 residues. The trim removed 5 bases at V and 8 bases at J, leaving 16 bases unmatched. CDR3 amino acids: CASSPVPAGTGSGYTF. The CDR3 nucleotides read TGCGCCAGCAGTCCCGTCCCAGCCGGGACAGGGAGCGGCTACACCTTC.

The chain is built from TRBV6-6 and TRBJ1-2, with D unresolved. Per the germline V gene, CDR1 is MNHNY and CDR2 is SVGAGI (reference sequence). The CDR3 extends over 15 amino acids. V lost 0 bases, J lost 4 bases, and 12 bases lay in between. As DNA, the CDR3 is TGTGCCAGCAGTTACTCGACTACGGAGGGCTATGGCTACACCTTC. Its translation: CASSYSTTEGYGYTF.

As DNA, the CDR3 is TGTGCCAGCTCACCGCTGGACTATCCGACCGGGTACGAGCAGTACTTC. Encoded protein: CASSPLDYPTGYEQYF. This sequence joins TRBV18 and TRBJ2-7, with D tentatively TRBD2 (6 bases). The CDR3 is 16 residues long. V shed 3 bases and J shed 4 bases, with 19 bases lying between them. Germline V gene sequence: CDR1 KGHSH, CDR2 LQKENI.

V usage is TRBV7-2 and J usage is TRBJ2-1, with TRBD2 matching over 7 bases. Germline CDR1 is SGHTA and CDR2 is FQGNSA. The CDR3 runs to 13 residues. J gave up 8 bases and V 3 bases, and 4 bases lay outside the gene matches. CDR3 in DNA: TGTGCCAGCAGCTTGGGACTACTCCATGAGCAGTTCTTC. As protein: CASSLGLLHEQFF. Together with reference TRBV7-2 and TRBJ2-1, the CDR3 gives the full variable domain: GAGVSQSPSNKVTEKGKDVELRCDPISGHTALYWYRQSLGQGLEFLIYFQGNSAPDKSGLPSDRFSAERTGGSVSTLTIQRTQQEDSAVYLCASSLGLLHEQFFGPGTRLTVL.

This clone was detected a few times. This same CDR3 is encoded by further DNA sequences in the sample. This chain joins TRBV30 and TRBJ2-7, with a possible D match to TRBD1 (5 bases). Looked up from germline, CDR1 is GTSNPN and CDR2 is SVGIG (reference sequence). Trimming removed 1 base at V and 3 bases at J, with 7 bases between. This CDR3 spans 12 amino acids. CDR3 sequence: CAWSGQGYEQYF. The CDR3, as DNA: TGTGCCTGGAGTGGGCAGGGCTACGAGCAGTACTTC. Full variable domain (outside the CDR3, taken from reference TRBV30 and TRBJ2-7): SQTIHQWPATLVQPVGSPLSLECTVEGTSNPNLYWYRQAAGRGLQLLFYSVGIGQISSEVPQNLSASRPQDRQFILSSKKLLLSDSGFYLCAWSGQGYEQYFGPGTRLTVT.

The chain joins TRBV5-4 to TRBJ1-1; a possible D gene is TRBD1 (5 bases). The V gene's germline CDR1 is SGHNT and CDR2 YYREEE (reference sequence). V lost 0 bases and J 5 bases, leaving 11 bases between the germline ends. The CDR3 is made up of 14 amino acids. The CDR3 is CASSLDREGTEAFF. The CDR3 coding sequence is TGTGCCAGCAGCTTGGATAGGGAGGGGACTGAAGCTTTCTTT.

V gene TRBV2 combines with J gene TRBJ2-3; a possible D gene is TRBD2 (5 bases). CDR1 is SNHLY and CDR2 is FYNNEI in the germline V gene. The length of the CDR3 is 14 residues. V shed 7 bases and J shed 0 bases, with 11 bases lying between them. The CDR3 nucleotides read TGTGCCAGCACGGGGATTGACAGCACAGATACGCAGTATTTT. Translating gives CASTGIDSTDTQYF.

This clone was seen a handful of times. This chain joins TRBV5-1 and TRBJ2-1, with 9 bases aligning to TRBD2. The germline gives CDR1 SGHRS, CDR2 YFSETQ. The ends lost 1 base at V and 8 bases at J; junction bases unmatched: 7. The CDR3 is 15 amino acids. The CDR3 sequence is CASSLLTAGGYEQFF. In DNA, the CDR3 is TGCGCCAGCAGCTTGCTTACAGCGGGAGGCTATGAGCAGTTCTTC. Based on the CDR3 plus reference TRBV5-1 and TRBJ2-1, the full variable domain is KAGVTQTPRYLIKTRGQQVTLSCSPISGHRSVSWYQQTPGQGLQFLFEYFSETQRNKGNFPGRFSGRQFSNSRSEMNVSTLELGDSALYLCASSLLTAGGYEQFFGPGTRLTVL.

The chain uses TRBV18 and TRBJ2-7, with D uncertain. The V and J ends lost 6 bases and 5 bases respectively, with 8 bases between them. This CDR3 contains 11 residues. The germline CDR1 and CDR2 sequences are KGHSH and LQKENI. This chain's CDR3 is CASSSSHEQYF. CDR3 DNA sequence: TGTGCCAGCTCCTCGTCCCACGAGCAGTACTTC. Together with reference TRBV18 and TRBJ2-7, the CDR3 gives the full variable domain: NAGVMQNPRHLVRRRGQEARLRCSPMKGHSHVYWYRQLPEEGLKFMVYLQKENIIDESGMPKERFSAEFPKEGPSILRIQQVVRGDSAAYFCASSSSHEQYFGPGTRLTVT.

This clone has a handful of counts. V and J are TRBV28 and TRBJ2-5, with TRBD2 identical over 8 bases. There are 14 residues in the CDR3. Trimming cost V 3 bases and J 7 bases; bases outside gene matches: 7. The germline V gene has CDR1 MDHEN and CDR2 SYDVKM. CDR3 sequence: CASSFTGGFATQYF. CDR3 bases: TGTGCCAGCAGTTTCACGGGGGGGTTTGCGACCCAGTACTTC.

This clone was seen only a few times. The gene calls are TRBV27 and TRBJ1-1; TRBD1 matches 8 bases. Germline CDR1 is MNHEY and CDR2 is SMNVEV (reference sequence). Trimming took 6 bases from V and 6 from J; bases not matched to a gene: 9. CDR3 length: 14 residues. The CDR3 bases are TGTGCCAGCAGGCTGATACCAGGGGGCCCTGAAGCTTTCTTT. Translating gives CASRLIPGGPEAFF.

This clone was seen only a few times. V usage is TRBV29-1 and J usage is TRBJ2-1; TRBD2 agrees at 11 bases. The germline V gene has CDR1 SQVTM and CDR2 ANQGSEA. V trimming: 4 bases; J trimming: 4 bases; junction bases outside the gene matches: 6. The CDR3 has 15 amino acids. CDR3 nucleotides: TGCAGCGTTGGGGGACTAGCGGAATATTACAATGAGCAGTTCTTC. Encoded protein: CSVGGLAEYYNEQFF.

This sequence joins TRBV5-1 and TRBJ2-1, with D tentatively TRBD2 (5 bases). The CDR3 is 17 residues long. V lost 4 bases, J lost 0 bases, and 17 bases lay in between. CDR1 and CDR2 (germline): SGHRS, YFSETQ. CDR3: CASSPKVGATSYNEQFF. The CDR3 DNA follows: TGCGCCAGCAGCCCGAAGGTGGGAGCCACCTCCTACAATGAGCAGTTCTTC.

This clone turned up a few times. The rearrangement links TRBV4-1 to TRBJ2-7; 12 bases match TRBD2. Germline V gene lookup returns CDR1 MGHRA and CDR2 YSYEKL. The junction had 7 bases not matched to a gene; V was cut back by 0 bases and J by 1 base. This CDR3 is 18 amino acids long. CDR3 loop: CASSQESLAGGPSYEQYF. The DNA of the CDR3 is TGCGCCAGCAGCCAAGAGAGTCTAGCGGGAGGGCCGTCCTACGAGCAGTACTTC.

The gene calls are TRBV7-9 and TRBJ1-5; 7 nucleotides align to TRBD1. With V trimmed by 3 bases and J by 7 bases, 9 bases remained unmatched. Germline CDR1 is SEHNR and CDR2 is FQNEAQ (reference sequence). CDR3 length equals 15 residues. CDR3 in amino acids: CASSFSDRFDQPQHF. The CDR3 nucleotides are TGTGCCAGCAGCTTTTCGGACAGGTTCGACCAGCCCCAGCATTTT.

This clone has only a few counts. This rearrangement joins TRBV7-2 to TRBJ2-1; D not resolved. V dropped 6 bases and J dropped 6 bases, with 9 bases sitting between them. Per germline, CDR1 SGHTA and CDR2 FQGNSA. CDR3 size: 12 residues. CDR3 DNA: TGTGCCAGCAGGCTTATTAGCAATGAGCAGTTCTTC. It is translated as CASRLISNEQFF.

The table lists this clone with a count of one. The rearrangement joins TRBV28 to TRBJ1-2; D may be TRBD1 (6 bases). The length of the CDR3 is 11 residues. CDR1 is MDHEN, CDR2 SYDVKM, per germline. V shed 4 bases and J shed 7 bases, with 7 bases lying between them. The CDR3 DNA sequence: TGTGCCAGCAGTTGGGGGCTTGGCTACACCTTC. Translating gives CASSWGLGYTF.